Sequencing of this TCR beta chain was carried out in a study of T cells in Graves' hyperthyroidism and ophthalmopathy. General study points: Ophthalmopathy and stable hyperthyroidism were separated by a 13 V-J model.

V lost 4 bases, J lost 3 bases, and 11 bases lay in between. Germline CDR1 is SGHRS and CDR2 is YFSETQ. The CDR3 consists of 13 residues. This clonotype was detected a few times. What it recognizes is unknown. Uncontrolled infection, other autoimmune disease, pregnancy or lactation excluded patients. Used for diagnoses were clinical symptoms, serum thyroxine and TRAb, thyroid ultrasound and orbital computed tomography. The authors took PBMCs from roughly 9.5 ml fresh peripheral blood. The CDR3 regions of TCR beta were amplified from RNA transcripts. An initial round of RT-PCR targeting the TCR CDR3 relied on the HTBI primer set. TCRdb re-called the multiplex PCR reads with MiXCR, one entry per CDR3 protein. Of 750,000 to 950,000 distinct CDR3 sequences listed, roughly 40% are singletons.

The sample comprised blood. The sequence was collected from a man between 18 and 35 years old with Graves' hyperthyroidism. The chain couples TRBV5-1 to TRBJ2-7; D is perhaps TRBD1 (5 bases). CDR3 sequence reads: CASSDRIGYEQYF. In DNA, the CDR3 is TGCGCCAGCAGCGACAGAATCGGCTACGAGCAGTACTTC.